Listed here are 11 T cell receptor beta chains from one sample, sequenced in a study of T cell responses to AZD1222 COVID-19 vaccine. Measured with immunoSEQ multiplex PCR; TCRdb has only the in-frame clones, and not every one. The sample includes over 65,000 clones, about 92% seen only once; the top ten take approximately 5.3%. Sequenced material: peripheral blood, taken 28 days after the second AZD1222 dose. The receptor set was obtained from an adult who received the AZD1222 COVID-19 vaccine.

In this sample, this clone turned up a few times. This sequence joins TRBV6-5 and TRBJ1-6; unclear D gene. Germline loops: CDR1 MNHEY, CDR2 SVGAGI. The CDR3 is 14 amino acids. Trimming pared 3 bases from V and 8 bases from J, leaving 11 bases between. The CDR3 loop is CASSYGNGHSPLHF. CDR3 nucleotides: TGTGCCAGCAGTTATGGGAACGGGCATTCACCCCTCCACTTT.

This chain connects TRBV9 to TRBJ2-7, with D perhaps being TRBD1 or TRBD2 (6 bases each). This CDR3 is 14 amino acids long. The V gene lost 0 bases and the J gene lost 3 bases, with 10 bases spanning the gap. Germline loops: CDR1 SGDLS, CDR2 YYNGEE. CDR3 residues: CASSVGRGNYEQYF. CDR3 DNA sequence: TGTGCCAGCAGCGTAGGGAGGGGGAACTACGAGCAGTACTTC.

The chain carries TRBV5-5 and TRBJ1-6; D ambiguous. The CDR3 is made up of 15 amino acids. Trimming took 0 bases from V and 4 from J, leaving 8 bases between them. Germline values: CDR1 SGHKS, CDR2 YYEKEE (reference sequence). The CDR3 sequence: CASSLEGPYNSPLHF. The CDR3 DNA follows: TGTGCCAGCAGCTTGGAAGGTCCGTATAATTCACCCCTCCACTTT.

The CDR3 loop reads CAWSYGGGGYEQYF. CDR3 nucleotide sequence: TGTGCCTGGAGTTACGGGGGCGGCGGTTACGAGCAGTACTTC. The V call is TRBV30, the J call TRBJ2-7; D possibly matches TRBD1 or TRBD2 (6 bases each). Germline V CDR1 and CDR2: GTSNPN, SVGIG (reference sequence). The V gene lost 2 bases and the J gene lost 4 bases, with 15 bases spanning the gap. The CDR3 runs 14 residues. The whole variable domain, filled in from reference TRBV30 and TRBJ2-7, reads SQTIHQWPATLVQPVGSPLSLECTVEGTSNPNLYWYRQAAGRGLQLLFYSVGIGQISSEVPQNLSASRPQDRQFILSSKKLLLSDSGFYLCAWSYGGGGYEQYFGPGTRLTVT.

The chain couples TRBV5-4 to TRBJ1-2; 9 positions match TRBD1. This CDR3 comprises 16 residues. V gave up 4 bases and J gave up 6 bases; unmatched junction bases: 13. Germline assignment: CDR1 SGHNT and CDR2 YYREEE (reference sequence). The CDR3 bases are TGTGCCAGCAGCCGAATCCGGGACAGGGTCAGTAATGGCTACACCTTC. Translated, it gives CASSRIRDRVSNGYTF.

The V call is TRBV28, the J call TRBJ1-2; no reliable D call. In germline, CDR1 is MDHEN, CDR2 SYDVKM. The CDR3 totals 12 residues. Trimming removed 3 bases from V and 8 bases from J, with 10 bases in between. CDR3 residues: CASSFRGYGYTF. CDR3 bases: TGTGCCAGCAGTTTTCGAGGGTACGGCTACACCTTC.

This clone was detected a few times. CDR3 sequence reads: CTSRKQYEQYF. The CDR3 DNA is TGCACCAGCAGGAAGCAGTACGAGCAGTACTTC. The chain recombines TRBV1 with TRBJ2-7. TRBV1 is described as a pseudogene. This CDR3 has 11 residues.

The gene calls are TRBV15 and TRBJ2-5; 10 nucleotides agree with TRBD2. The trim removed 0 bases at V and 5 bases at J, leaving 15 bases unmatched. Germline CDR1 LNHNV, CDR2 YYDKDF (reference sequence). CDR3 length equals 19 residues. CDR3 coding DNA: TGTGCCACCAGCAGAGAAGGTGAACTAGCGGGGTCTCTGGATGAGACCCAGTACTTC. It specifies CATSREGELAGSLDETQYF. The full variable domain, its missing parts supplied by reference TRBV15 and TRBJ2-5, is DAMVIQNPRYQVTQFGKPVTLSCSQTLNHNVMYWYQQKSSQAPKLLFHYYDKDFNNEADTPDNFQSRRPNTSFCFLDIRSPGLGDTAMYLCATSREGELAGSLDETQYFGPGTRLLVL.

The CDR3 loop is CASRGGSWGYTF. CDR3 coding DNA: TGTGCCAGCAGGGGGGGCAGCTGGGGCTACACCTTC. This chain uses TRBV25-1 with TRBJ1-2; D possibly corresponds to TRBD1 (6 bases). The CDR3 is 12 amino acids. The V gene's germline CDR1 is MGHDK and CDR2 SYGVNS. V dropped 6 bases and J dropped 8 bases, with 13 bases sitting between them.

The chain has TRBV9 and TRBJ1-4, with D unresolved. This CDR3 has 17 residues. Looked up from germline, CDR1 is SGDLS and CDR2 is YYNGEE. Trimming shortened V by 0 bases and J by 7 bases, and 19 bases separated the two germline ends. This chain's CDR3 is CASSVGLMGPGSEKLFF. The CDR3 DNA reads as TGTGCCAGCAGCGTAGGTCTTATGGGCCCCGGAAGTGAAAAACTGTTTTTT. Variable domain in full (rest from reference TRBV9 and TRBJ1-4): DSGVTQTPKHLITATGQRVTLRCSPRSGDLSVYWYQQSLDQGLQFLIQYYNGEERAKGNILERFSAQQFPDLHSELNLSSLELGDSALYFCASSVGLMGPGSEKLFFGSGTQLSVL.

The CDR3 spells CASSVAGQETQYF. CDR3 DNA sequence: TGTGCCAGCAGCGTAGCGGGACAAGAGACCCAGTACTTC. The gene calls are TRBV9 and TRBJ2-5, with D possibly TRBD2 on 5 matching bases. The CDR3 length is 13 residues. Germline assignment: CDR1 SGDLS and CDR2 YYNGEE. With 0 bases removed from V and 2 bases from J, the gap between germline ends came to 5 bases. The entire variable domain, with the rest obtained from reference TRBV9 and TRBJ2-5, is as follows: DSGVTQTPKHLITATGQRVTLRCSPRSGDLSVYWYQQSLDQGLQFLIQYYNGEERAKGNILERFSAQQFPDLHSELNLSSLELGDSALYFCASSVAGQETQYFGPGTRLLVL.